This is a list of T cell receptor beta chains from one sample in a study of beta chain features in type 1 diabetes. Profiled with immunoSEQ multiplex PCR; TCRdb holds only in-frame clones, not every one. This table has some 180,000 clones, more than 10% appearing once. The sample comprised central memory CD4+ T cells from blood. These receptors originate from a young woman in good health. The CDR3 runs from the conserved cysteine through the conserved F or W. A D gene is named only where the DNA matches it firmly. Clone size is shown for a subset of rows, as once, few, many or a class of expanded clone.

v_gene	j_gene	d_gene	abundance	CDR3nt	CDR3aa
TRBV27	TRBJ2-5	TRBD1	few	TGTGCCAGCAGTTTAAGGACAGGGGCGAACCAAGAGACCCAGTACTTC	CASSLRTGANQETQYF
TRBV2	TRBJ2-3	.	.	TGTGCCAGCAGTCGGGACACCGGCGGGCCAGATACGCAGTATTTT	CASSRDTGGPDTQYF
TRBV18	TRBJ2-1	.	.	TGTGCCAGCTCACCAGGATTAGGACAGTACCTCGACAATGAGCAGTTCTTC	CASSPGLGQYLDNEQFF
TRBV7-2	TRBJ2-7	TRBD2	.	TGTGCCAGCAGCCGTGGACTAGCGGGAGGGGAGCAGTACTTC	CASSRGLAGGEQYF
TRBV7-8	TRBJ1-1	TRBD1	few	TGTGCCAGCAGCTTACGACGGGACAGGGGGTTCGCTGAAGCTTTCTTT	CASSLRRDRGFAEAFF
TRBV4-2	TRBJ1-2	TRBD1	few	TGTGCCAGCAGCCTGATACAGGGGCTAGAAGGCTACACCTTC	CASSLIQGLEGYTF
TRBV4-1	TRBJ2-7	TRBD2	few	TGCGCCAGCAGCCAAGATCGCGCTAGCGGTCCGGACGAGCAGTACTTC	CASSQDRASGPDEQYF
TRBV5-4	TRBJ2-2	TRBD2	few	TGTGCCAGCAGAACGGGACTAGCGGGAGGGAACACCGGGGAGCTGTTTTTT	CASRTGLAGGNTGELFF
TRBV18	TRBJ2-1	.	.	TGTGCCAGCTCCCCTGACTTAAACTCCTACAATGAGCAGTTCTTC	CASSPDLNSYNEQFF
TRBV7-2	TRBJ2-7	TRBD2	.	TGTGCCAGCAGCGTAGCGGGGACAAGACTCTACGAGCAGTACTTC	CASSVAGTRLYEQYF
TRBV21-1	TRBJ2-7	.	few	TGTGCCAGCAGCGAACAGGGGTGGGAGCAGTACTTC	CASSEQGWEQYF
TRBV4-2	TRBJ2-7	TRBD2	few	TGTGCCAGCAGCCAAGAGGGACTAGCGGGACGGTACGAGCAGTACTTC	CASSQEGLAGRYEQYF
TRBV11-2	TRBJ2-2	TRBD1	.	TGTGCCAGCAGCTCCGGGACAGGGAACACCGGGGAGCTGTTTTTT	CASSSGTGNTGELFF
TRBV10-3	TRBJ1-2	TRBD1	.	TGTGCCATCGGGGACAGCCGTGGGTATGGCTACACCTTC	CAIGDSRGYGYTF
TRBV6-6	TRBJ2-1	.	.	TGTGCCAGCAGTTCCGCGGACAGTAACAATGAGCAGTTCTTC	CASSSADSNNEQFF
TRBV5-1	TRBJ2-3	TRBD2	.	TGCGCCAGCAGCTTGGCTCGGGAGGGTGGAGATACGCAGTATTTT	CASSLAREGGDTQYF
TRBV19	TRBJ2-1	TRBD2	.	TGTGCCAGTAGTATCCGGGGTAGCGGGAGGTCTAGCTCCTACAATGAGCAGTTCTTC	CASSIRGSGRSSSYNEQFF
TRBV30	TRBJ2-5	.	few	TGTGCCTGGAGTTTCTCAGGGTCCCAGGGGACCCAGTACTTC	CAWSFSGSQGTQYF
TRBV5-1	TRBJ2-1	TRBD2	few	TGCGCCAGCAGCCCCCAAGGACTAGCGGGAGGGCAGAATGAGCAGTTCTTC	CASSPQGLAGGQNEQFF
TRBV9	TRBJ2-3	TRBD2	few	TGTGCCAGCAGCGGGGGAGCGGGAGCCGGCACAGATACGCAGTATTTT	CASSGGAGAGTDTQYF
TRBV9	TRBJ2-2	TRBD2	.	TGTGCCAGCAGCCGACTAGCGGGAGGGTATCAAAACGGGGAGCTGTTTTTT	CASSRLAGGYQNGELFF
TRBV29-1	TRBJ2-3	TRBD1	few	TGCAGCGTTGACGACAGGGGGCCCACAGATACGCAGTATTTT	CSVDDRGPTDTQYF
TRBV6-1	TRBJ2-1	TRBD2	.	TGTGCCAGCAGGGGCGGGAGACAATCCTACAATGAGCAGTTCTTC	CASRGGRQSYNEQFF